This T cell receptor (beta chain) appears in the sequencing data of a study of OX40 agonist ivuxolimab in advanced cancers. The germline V and J ends were trimmed by 6 bases and 6 bases, with 8 bases remaining between them. This CDR3 is 12 amino acids long. Germline CDR1 reads MNHEY; CDR2 reads SVGAGI. The protocol was immunoSEQ multiplex PCR, while the TCRdb copy is restricted to in-frame clones and leaves out a portion. The sample lists 95,000 or so clones; around 92% were seen once. The sequenced sample was CD4+ or CD8+ T cells sorted from blood, obtained in a trial of the OX40 agonist ivuxolimab. This clonotype was obtained from an adult with an advanced solid tumor such as melanoma, head and neck, liver or kidney cancer. The chain uses TRBV6-5 and TRBJ2-2; D ambiguous. DNA for the CDR3: TGTGCCAGCAGCCCCGGCGCCGGGGAGCTGTTTTTT. Protein sequence: CASSPGAGELFF.